The 26 T cell receptor beta chains below were found in one sample sequenced in a study of cytomegalovirus exposure and HLA in healthy donors. Sequenced by immunoSEQ multiplex PCR; TCRdb stores in-frame clones only, minus some. The sample records roughly 330,000 clones, about nine tenths being singletons. The specimen sequenced was PBMCs. These TCRs come from a woman in her 30s in good health and CMV-seropositive.

The chain combines TRBV9 with TRBJ2-7, with 8 bases lining up with TRBD1. J lost 2 bases, V lost 2 bases, and 6 bases had no gene match. The CDR3 is 15 residues long. Germline assignment: CDR1 SGDLS and CDR2 YYNGEE. The CDR3 here is CASSVGTGDPYEQYF. CDR3 sequence (DNA): TGTGCCAGCAGCGTTGGGACAGGAGACCCCTACGAGCAGTACTTC. Variable domain in full (rest from reference TRBV9 and TRBJ2-7): DSGVTQTPKHLITATGQRVTLRCSPRSGDLSVYWYQQSLDQGLQFLIQYYNGEERAKGNILERFSAQQFPDLHSELNLSSLELGDSALYFCASSVGTGDPYEQYFGPGTRLTVT.

This chain links TRBV27 with TRBJ1-1, with D possibly matching TRBD1 (6 bases). Trimming cost V 1 base and J 5 bases, with 11 bases left between them. Germline V gene data show CDR1 as MNHEY and CDR2 as SMNVEV (reference sequence). CDR3 size: 14 residues. The CDR3 region has the DNA TGTGCCAGCAGTTTATTGCAGGGGAGGACTGAAGCTTTCTTT. This translates into CASSLLQGRTEAFF.

J is TRBJ2-7 and V is TRBV10-3; D ambiguous. The germline V gene has CDR1 ENHRY and CDR2 SYGVKD. Trimming took 2 bases from V and 2 from J, leaving 10 bases between them. The CDR3 runs to 14 residues. The CDR3 DNA sequence: TGTGCCATCAGTGAGGCAGGCCTCACCTACGAGCAGTACTTC. Its protein product is CAISEAGLTYEQYF.

This CDR3 is CASSQATRQGARDNQPQHF. The CDR3 nucleotides are TGTGCCAGCAGCCAAGCGACACGACAGGGGGCGAGGGACAATCAGCCCCAGCATTTT. The chain combines TRBV4-2 with TRBJ1-5; 10 nucleotides match TRBD1. Germline CDR1 LGHNA, CDR2 YNFKEQ. This CDR3 region has 19 residues. V dropped 1 base and J dropped 3; count of bases not matched to a gene: 12.

The chain employs TRBV6-5 and TRBJ2-3; no definite D call. The V end was cut by 4 bases, the J end by 0 bases, with 14 bases between. The CDR3 length is 16 residues. CDR1 MNHEY and CDR2 SVGAGI come from the germline V gene. CDR3 sequence (DNA): TGTGCCAGCAGTTCGAGAAGGGTGTCTAGCACAGATACGCAGTATTTT. The encoded protein is CASSSRRVSSTDTQYF.

The chain carries TRBV4-2 and TRBJ1-2, with a tentative D call TRBD1 (5 bases). CDR3 length equals 16 residues. Germline V gene lookup returns CDR1 LGHNA and CDR2 YNFKEQ. Trimming cost V 0 bases and J 5 bases, with 16 bases left between them. The DNA of the CDR3 is TGTGCCAGCAGCCAAGAGGTAGGAGACAGACGGTATGGCTACACCTTC. This encodes CASSQEVGDRRYGYTF.

The chain employs TRBV4-1 and TRBJ2-7; maybe TRBD1 (6 bases). Germline-derived CDR1 and CDR2 are MGHRA and YSYEKL. The V gene lost 4 bases and the J gene lost 0 bases, with 10 bases spanning the gap. The CDR3 totals 14 residues. Here the CDR3 reads CASSRRTDSYEQYF. The CDR3 coding sequence is TGCGCCAGCAGCCGCCGGACAGACTCCTACGAGCAGTACTTC.

The chain has TRBV6-5 and TRBJ1-2; D unclear. The V gene's germline CDR1 is MNHEY and CDR2 SVGAGI. Trimming removed 0 bases at V and 8 bases at J, with 13 bases between. CDR3 length equals 14 residues. The CDR3, as DNA: TGTGCCAGCAGTTACTCGACGGATCCTGGGGGCTACACCTTC. It codes for CASSYSTDPGGYTF.

J is TRBJ2-1 and V is TRBV18; 7 bases align to TRBD2. Germline trimming cut 3 bases from V and 5 bases from J; bases unmatched to any gene: 7. The CDR3 spans 15 residues. Germline lookup yields CDR1 KGHSH and CDR2 LQKENI. The CDR3 nucleotides read TGTGCCAGCTCACCGGGAGGGAGGAGGAACAATGAGCAGTTCTTC. Translating gives CASSPGGRRNNEQFF.

In its sample, this clone was seen once. The V and J genes are TRBV7-3 and TRBJ1-1; 7 nucleotides match TRBD1. Looked up from germline, CDR1 is SGHTA and CDR2 is FQGTGA. Unmatched junction bases numbered 5, after V lost 3 bases and J lost 4 bases. The CDR3 sequence is 14 residues long. The CDR3 spells CASSLGQPFTEAFF. CDR3 DNA sequence: TGTGCCAGCAGCTTGGGACAGCCATTCACTGAAGCTTTCTTT.

The V and J genes are TRBV28 and TRBJ1-1, with D unclear. V lost 3 bases to trimming and J lost 1 base, with 6 bases between them. CDR3 length: 13 amino acids. Per the germline V gene, CDR1 is MDHEN and CDR2 is SYDVKM. The CDR3 DNA reads as TGTGCCAGCAGTTTTACAACGAACACTGAAGCTTTCTTT. Translated: CASSFTTNTEAFF.

V and J are TRBV11-2 and TRBJ1-2; D is uncertain. Trimming shortened V by 0 bases and J by 6 bases, and 20 bases separated the two germline ends. The CDR3 is made up of 17 amino acids. Germline V CDR1 and CDR2: SGHAT, FQNNGV. CDR3 sequence reads: CASSLDPQQAIWNGYTF. The CDR3, as DNA: TGTGCCAGCAGCTTAGATCCACAGCAGGCCATTTGGAATGGCTACACCTTC.

This clone was found once. This rearrangement joins TRBV5-4 to TRBJ2-5, with D possibly being TRBD2 (6 bases). CDR3 length: 14 amino acids. V lost 1 base, J lost 2 bases, and 9 bases lay in between. Germline CDR1 is SGHNT and CDR2 is YYREEE (reference sequence). The CDR3 sequence: CASSLPGGQETQYF. The CDR3 DNA follows: TGTGCCAGCAGCTTGCCCGGGGGACAAGAGACCCAGTACTTC.

The chain has TRBV5-5 and TRBJ1-6, with a possible D match to TRBD1 (6 bases). Trimming cost V 4 bases and J 6 bases, with 14 bases left between them. The CDR3 runs to 15 residues. The germline V gene has CDR1 SGHKS and CDR2 YYEKEE (reference sequence). The CDR3 protein is CASSPYTGSNSPLHF. In DNA form, the CDR3 reads TGTGCCAGCAGCCCATACACAGGGTCTAATTCACCCCTCCACTTT.

V gene TRBV29-1 combines with J gene TRBJ1-5; maybe TRBD1 (5 bases). The CDR3 extends over 17 amino acids. CDR1 SQVTM and CDR2 ANQGSEA come from the germline V gene. Trimming pared 7 bases from V and 2 bases from J, leaving 24 bases between. CDR3 sequence reads: CSGGGIQDCRGNQPQHF. DNA of the CDR3: TGCAGCGGGGGGGGTATACAGGATTGTAGGGGCAATCAGCCCCAGCATTTT.

V is TRBV29-1 and J is TRBJ2-7; D could derive from TRBD1 or TRBD2 (5 bases each). V lost 6 bases and J 2 bases, leaving 11 bases between the germline ends. The CDR3 spans 12 residues. From germline, CDR1 is SQVTM and CDR2 ANQGSEA. The CDR3 is CSVAGTTYEQYF. Written as DNA, the CDR3 is TGCAGCGTGGCAGGGACCACCTACGAGCAGTACTTC.

The chain employs TRBV7-8 and TRBJ2-5; D gene unclear. Germline CDR1 and CDR2: SGHVS and FQNEAQ. Deletions cut 0 bases from V and 2 bases from J, with 7 bases between. The CDR3 loop spans 14 amino acids. The CDR3 is CASSLAGVQETQYF. DNA for the CDR3: TGTGCCAGCAGCTTAGCTGGGGTACAAGAGACCCAGTACTTC.

This chain connects TRBV7-8 to TRBJ2-7; D might be TRBD1 (6 bases). Germline V lookup: CDR1 SGHVS, CDR2 FQNEAQ. The CDR3 totals 16 residues. V lost 7 bases, J lost 1 base, and 20 bases lay in between. CDR3: CASNRNQGQGSYEQYF. The CDR3 region has the DNA TGTGCCAGCAACCGTAACCAAGGGCAGGGGTCCTACGAGCAGTACTTC.

This clone has a single count. The chain employs TRBV28 and TRBJ2-7; TRBD2 might be the D (5 bases). The germline V gene encodes CDR1 MDHEN and CDR2 SYDVKM. CDR3 length: 14 residues. V lost 3 bases to trimming and J lost 0 bases, with 9 bases between them. CDR3 amino acids: CASSLFGNSYEQYF. The CDR3 nucleotides read TGTGCCAGCAGTTTGTTCGGGAACTCCTACGAGCAGTACTTC.

This clone was detected only once. This sequence joins TRBV27 and TRBJ2-3, with 14 nucleotides matching TRBD2. J lost 4 bases, V lost 5 bases, and 8 bases had no gene match. The CDR3 covers 17 residues. Per germline, CDR1 MNHEY and CDR2 SMNVEV (reference sequence). The CDR3 here is CASSTGLAGVSADTQYF. The CDR3 coding sequence is TGTGCCAGCAGTACGGGACTAGCGGGAGTCTCGGCAGATACGCAGTATTTT.

The chain recombines TRBV6-6 with TRBJ2-7, with D perhaps matching TRBD2 (6 bases). Germline V CDR1 and CDR2: MNHNY, SVGAGI (reference sequence). V was clipped by 7 bases and J by 5 bases, with 12 bases between them. The CDR3 totals 12 residues. The CDR3 here is CASTSPGDEQYF. In DNA form, the CDR3 reads TGTGCCAGCACGTCTCCGGGAGACGAGCAGTACTTC.

This clone was seen once. This chain links TRBV28 with TRBJ2-2, with 9 bases aligning to TRBD2. This CDR3 spans 13 amino acids. Germline V gives CDR1 MDHEN, CDR2 SYDVKM. J gave up 5 bases and V 7 bases, and 2 bases lay outside the gene matches. The CDR3 sequence is CASIAGVTGELFF. CDR3 in DNA: TGTGCCAGCATAGCGGGAGTTACCGGGGAGCTGTTTTTT.

Written as DNA, the CDR3 is TGTGCCAGCAGTTACATATCTAATTCACCCCTCCACTTT. Translating it yields CASSYISNSPLHF. The chain has TRBV6-5 and TRBJ1-6; D is undetermined. CDR1 is MNHEY, CDR2 SVGAGI, per germline. This CDR3 region has 13 residues. The V end was cut by 2 bases, the J end by 6 bases, with 5 bases between.

CDR3 protein: CASSETTSYNEQFF. The CDR3 DNA is TGTGCCAGCAGCGAGACTACCTCCTACAATGAGCAGTTCTTC. The chain employs TRBV9 and TRBJ2-1, with D tentatively TRBD2 (5 bases). The CDR3 is 14 amino acids. Trimming left V 3 bases short and J 0 bases short, with 7 bases between. CDR1 is SGDLS, CDR2 YYNGEE, per germline.

V gene TRBV2 combines with J gene TRBJ2-7, with D uncertain. The length of the CDR3 is 12 residues. V lost 0 bases, J lost 4 bases, and 4 bases lay in between. Germline V CDR1 and CDR2: SNHLY, FYNNEI. The DNA of the CDR3 is TGTGCCAGCAGTGAAGCGCAGTACGAGCAGTACTTC. Its translation: CASSEAQYEQYF. The full variable domain, rest sourced from reference TRBV2 and TRBJ2-7, is EPEVTQTPSHQVTQMGQEVILRCVPISNHLYFYWYRQILGQKVEFLVSFYNNEISEKSEIFDDQFSVERPDGSNFTLKIRSTKLEDSAMYFCASSEAQYEQYFGPGTRLTVT.

Turning to this clone: Other DNA sequences of this sample code for an identical CDR3. The V gene is TRBV20-1, the J gene TRBJ2-3; no clear D. CDR1 is DFQATT and CDR2 is SNEGSKA in the germline V gene (reference sequence). The CDR3 is 11 amino acids. Trimming removed 3 bases from V and 4 bases from J, with 5 bases in between. Here the CDR3 reads CSARRSDTQYF. In nucleotides, the CDR3 is TGCAGTGCTAGGAGATCAGATACGCAGTATTTT.